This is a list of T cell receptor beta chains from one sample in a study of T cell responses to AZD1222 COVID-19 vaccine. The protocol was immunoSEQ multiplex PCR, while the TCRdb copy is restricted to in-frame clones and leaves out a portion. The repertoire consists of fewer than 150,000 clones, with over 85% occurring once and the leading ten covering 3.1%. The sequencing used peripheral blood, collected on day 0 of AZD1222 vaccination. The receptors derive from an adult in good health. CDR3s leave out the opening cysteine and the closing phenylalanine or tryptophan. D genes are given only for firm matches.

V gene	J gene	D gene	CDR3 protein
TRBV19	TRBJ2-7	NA	ASSRSRQIPYEQY
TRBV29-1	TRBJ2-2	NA	SVAAVNPNGELF
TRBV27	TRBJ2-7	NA	ASSLSLAYEQY
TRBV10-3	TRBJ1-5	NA	AISESNARDQPQH
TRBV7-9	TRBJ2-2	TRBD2	ASSLSLAGPSNTGELF
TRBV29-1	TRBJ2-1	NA	SVREPYNEQF
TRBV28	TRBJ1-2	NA	ASSPTRVGGYT
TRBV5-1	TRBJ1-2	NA	ASSLAGEVYGYT
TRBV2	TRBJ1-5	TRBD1	ASSPRGSQPQH
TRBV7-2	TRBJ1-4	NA	ASSLNRGSTEKLF
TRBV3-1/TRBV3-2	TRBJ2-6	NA	ASSQGPGANVLT
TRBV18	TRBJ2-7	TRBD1	ASSPQGQGYEQY
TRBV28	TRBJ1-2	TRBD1	ASSTQGGEGYT
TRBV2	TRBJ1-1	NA	ASNEAGRGTEAF